This TCR beta chain was recovered during a study of PD-L1 blockade in urothelial cancer. Stated time point: pretreatment peripheral blood. Germline V lookup: CDR1 WSHSY, CDR2 SAAADI. The CDR3 is 15 amino acids. Trimming at V came to 4 bases and at J to 2 bases, leaving 7 bases not matched to a gene. Assay used: immunoSEQ multiplex PCR; TCRdb lists only in-frame clones, some missing. Of around 100,000 clones detected, 87% appear once; the ten largest clones hold more than 1.5%. The origin of this receptor is a man aged 55 to 70 with urothelial cancer. The specimen comprised PBMCs, sampled around atezolizumab (anti-PD-L1) treatment. The rearrangement links TRBV10-2 to TRBJ2-5; TRBD2 agrees at 7 bases. CDR3 sequence reads: CASSVVAGVQETQYF. In DNA, the CDR3 is TGCGCCAGCAGTGTCGTGGCGGGAGTACAAGAGACCCAGTACTTC.